A single count supports the clone carrying this T cell receptor beta chain. The sample originates from a study of blood T cell repertoires in COVID-19. In the authors' methods: Estimation of nucleated cell counts was performed using reference gene primer amplification. Generated by immunoSEQ multiplex PCR, the TCRdb table keeps only in-frame clones and is missing some. The DNA gave D and trimming, while V, J and clone size come from that table. The sample contains 250,000 to 300,000 clones, approximately 85% of which appear only once. V lost 5 bases and J 0 bases, leaving 7 bases between the germline ends. Germline V gene sequence: CDR1 MNHEY, CDR2 SMNVEV (reference sequence). The CDR3 loop spans 13 amino acids.

This chain connects TRBV27 to TRBJ1-2; D unresolved. Material: peripheral blood. The receptor comes from a woman in her 70s with acute or convalescent COVID-19. The CDR3 region is CASSVGTNYGYTF. The CDR3 bases are TGTGCCAGCAGTGTCGGGACTAACTATGGCTACACCTTC.